One and the same sample provided the 25 T cell receptor beta chains below, sequenced in a study of blood T cell repertoires in COVID-19. Method: immunoSEQ multiplex PCR; TCRdb's copy keeps in-frame clones and lacks some. The sample contains 110,000 or so clones, about 74% of which appear only once. Sequenced material: peripheral blood. These receptor sequences come from a human donor in a cohort sampled during active COVID-19.

In regard to this clone: A junction end diverges from the germline sequence, so it may reflect a read error. This rearrangement joins TRBV18 to TRBJ2-5; weak D call: TRBD1 (5 bases). The CDR3 is 13 residues long. Per the germline V gene, CDR1 is KGHSH and CDR2 is LQKENI. CDR3 protein: CASSQGFEDTQYF. DNA of the CDR3: TGTGCCAGCTCGCAGGGATTCGAAGATACCCAGTACTTC.

The rearrangement links TRBV29-1 to TRBJ1-1, with 7 positions matching TRBD1. The CDR3 covers 14 residues. V trimming: 3 bases; J trimming: 0 bases; junction bases outside the gene matches: 4. Looked up from germline, CDR1 is SQVTM and CDR2 is ANQGSEA. CDR3 nucleotides: TGCAGCGTTGAGGTGGGACAGATGAACACTGAAGCTTTCTTT. This translates into CSVEVGQMNTEAFF.

The chain has TRBV28 and TRBJ1-1; TRBD1 matches at 8 bases. Germline values: CDR1 MDHEN, CDR2 SYDVKM. The CDR3 spans 12 residues. The J segment lost 10 bases and the V segment lost 6 bases, leaving 7 bases of the junction unmatched. The CDR3, as DNA: TGTGCCAGCAGCCGGGCGACAGGGGCAGCTTTCTTT. Its protein is CASSRATGAAFF.

The chain recombines TRBV27 with TRBJ2-7; 15 bases match TRBD2. Germline CDR1 is MNHEY and CDR2 is SMNVEV (reference sequence). This CDR3 contains 17 residues. With 5 bases clipped from V and 0 bases from J, the junction kept 5 bases outside the gene matches. The CDR3 region is CASSRGLAGGSSYEQYF. Written as DNA, the CDR3 is TGTGCCAGCAGTCGGGGACTAGCGGGAGGAAGCTCCTACGAGCAGTACTTC.

The chain is built from TRBV24-1 and TRBJ2-7, with 7 bases matching TRBD2. Germline CDR1 reads KGHDR; CDR2 reads SFDVKD. The V and J ends lost 1 base and 6 bases, in that order; junction bases with no gene match: 2. CDR3 size: 13 residues. DNA of the CDR3: TGTGCCACCAGTGATTTTAGGGAGGGCGAGCAGTACTTC. Its protein product is CATSDFREGEQYF.

The rearrangement links TRBV12-5 to TRBJ2-7; weak D call: TRBD2 (6 bases). Germline loops: CDR1 LGHNT, CDR2 FRNRAP. V lost 6 bases to trimming and J lost 0 bases, with 15 bases between them. The CDR3 is made up of 15 amino acids. CDR3 nucleotides: TGTGCTAGTGGGGGGAGCGGGCGCAGCTCCTACGAGCAGTACTTC. It encodes CASGGSGRSSYEQYF. Variable domain in full (rest from reference TRBV12-5 and TRBJ2-7): DARVTQTPRHKVTEMGQEVTMRCQPILGHNTVFWYRQTMMQGLELLAYFRNRAPLDDSGMPKDRFSAEMPDATLATLKIQPSEPRDSAVYFCASGGSGRSSYEQYFGPGTRLTVT.

The rearrangement joins TRBV5-1 to TRBJ2-7, with D possibly being TRBD1 (6 bases). Trimming stripped 0 bases from V and 3 bases from J, with 13 bases between. CDR1 is SGHRS and CDR2 is YFSETQ in the germline V gene. The CDR3 runs 15 residues. As DNA, the CDR3 is TGCGCCAGCAGCTTGGAAGGGGGTCAAGGCTACGAGCAGTACTTC. Translating gives CASSLEGGQGYEQYF. Supplemented by reference TRBV5-1 and TRBJ2-7, the full variable domain reads KAGVTQTPRYLIKTRGQQVTLSCSPISGHRSVSWYQQTPGQGLQFLFEYFSETQRNKGNFPGRFSGRQFSNSRSEMNVSTLELGDSALYLCASSLEGGQGYEQYFGPGTRLTVT.

The chain uses TRBV24-1 and TRBJ2-3; TRBD2 aligns across 13 bases. The CDR3 covers 18 residues. The V segment lost 1 base and the J segment 0 bases; nucleotides outside the gene matches: 3. The germline V gene encodes CDR1 KGHDR and CDR2 SFDVKD. CDR3 sequence reads: CATSDLPGLAGSTDTQYF. The CDR3 nucleotides read TGTGCCACCAGTGATTTACCGGGACTAGCGGGAAGCACAGATACGCAGTATTTT.

The CDR3 protein is CSVESGIGYTF. The CDR3 bases are TGCAGCGTTGAAAGCGGAATTGGCTACACCTTC. The chain joins TRBV29-1 to TRBJ1-2; D not certain. The CDR3 length is 11 residues. Germline values: CDR1 SQVTM, CDR2 ANQGSEA. Trimming took 2 bases from V and 7 from J, leaving 8 bases between them.

The CDR3 DNA sequence: TGCGCCAGCAGCCAAGGAGGGACCTACGAGCAGTACTTC. Its protein is CASSQGGTYEQYF. V and J are TRBV4-1 and TRBJ2-7; weak D call: TRBD2 (5 bases). This CDR3 has 13 residues. The V end lost 1 base, the J end lost 2 bases, and 6 bases lay between the germline ends. Germline lookup yields CDR1 MGHRA and CDR2 YSYEKL.

The rearrangement uses TRBV14 and TRBJ1-2; 8 nucleotides agree with TRBD1. CDR1 and CDR2 from the germline V gene are SGHDN and FVKESK. The CDR3 is made up of 15 amino acids. The V gene end was trimmed by 1 base and the J gene end by 8 bases; junction bases not matched to a gene: 9. CDR3 nucleotide sequence: TGTGCCAGCAGCCAAGTCGGACAGGGAAGAATAGGCTACACCTTC. This sequence encodes CASSQVGQGRIGYTF.

The V gene is TRBV28, the J gene TRBJ2-7, with D maybe TRBD1 (6 bases). There are 16 residues in the CDR3. Trimming stripped 3 bases from V and 2 bases from J, with 17 bases between. CDR1 MDHEN and CDR2 SYDVKM come from the germline V gene. As DNA, the CDR3 is TGTGCCAGCAGTTTTCCGGGACATCGGATCGCCTACGAGCAGTACTTC. It specifies CASSFPGHRIAYEQYF. The full variable domain, completed using reference TRBV28 and TRBJ2-7, is DVKVTQSSRYLVKRTGEKVFLECVQDMDHENMFWYRQDPGLGLRLIYFSYDVKMKEKGDIPEGYSVSREKKERFSLILESASTNQTSMYLCASSFPGHRIAYEQYFGPGTRLTVT.

This clone showed up just once. The chain employs TRBV6-5 and TRBJ1-1, with TRBD1 identical over 9 bases. The V gene's germline CDR1 is MNHEY and CDR2 SVGAGI. J gave up 3 bases and V 6 bases, and 2 bases lay outside the gene matches. CDR3 size: 13 residues. Here the CDR3 reads CASRRTGDTEAFF. The CDR3 nucleotides are TGTGCCAGCAGAAGGACAGGGGACACTGAAGCTTTCTTT.

The chain employs TRBV28 and TRBJ2-7; D might be TRBD1 (6 bases). This CDR3 spans 14 amino acids. V shed 5 bases and J shed 0 bases, with 11 bases lying between them. The germline gives CDR1 MDHEN, CDR2 SYDVKM. The CDR3 DNA reads as TGTGCCAGCAGTGTGCAGGGGCGCTCCTACGAGCAGTACTTC. This sequence encodes CASSVQGRSYEQYF.

This clone was seen a handful of times. The gene calls are TRBV27 and TRBJ2-7; D may be TRBD2 (6 bases). The CDR3 extends over 13 amino acids. V was shortened by 7 bases and J by 0 bases, with 10 bases between the two germline ends. Germline CDR1 MNHEY, CDR2 SMNVEV (reference sequence). DNA for the CDR3: TGTGCCAGCAAGAGGAGGGACTCCTACGAGCAGTACTTC. Its protein product is CASKRRDSYEQYF.

J is TRBJ2-1 and V is TRBV28, with 7 bases that match TRBD2. The V and J ends lost 6 bases and 7 bases, in that order; junction bases with no gene match: 9. CDR3 length: 14 amino acids. CDR1 MDHEN and CDR2 SYDVKM come from the germline V gene. This CDR3 reads CASRPAGVGNEQFF. For the CDR3, the DNA is TGTGCCAGCAGGCCTGCGGGAGTGGGGAATGAGCAGTTCTTC.

The V call is TRBV27, the J call TRBJ1-1; D remains unclear. The CDR3 is 18 residues long. V was cut by 2 bases and J by 0 bases, with 19 bases left in between. CDR1 MNHEY and CDR2 SMNVEV come from the germline V gene (reference sequence). For the CDR3, the DNA is TGTGCCAGCAGTTTAGAGGGCAGAGGTCTTATTATGAACACTGAAGCTTTCTTT. Its protein is CASSLEGRGLIMNTEAFF.

The chain is built from TRBV21-1 and TRBJ2-6; no DNA check was done on the table's D call, TRBD1. TRBV21-1 is annotated as a pseudogene. CDR3 size: 13 residues. The chain's CDR3 is CASGAIGANVLTF. In DNA form, the CDR3 reads TGTGCCAGCGGGGCCATAGGGGCCAACGTCCTGACTTTC.

The chain carries TRBV6-6 and TRBJ2-7; 9 bases align to TRBD1. J was trimmed by 2 bases and V by 5 bases; bases with no gene match: 16. The CDR3 spans 18 residues. From germline, CDR1 is MNHNY and CDR2 SVGAGI (reference sequence). This CDR3 is CASSQGNRDREFPYEQYF. Here the CDR3 DNA reads TGTGCCAGCAGTCAGGGGAACCGGGACAGGGAATTCCCCTACGAGCAGTACTTC.

The CDR3 coding sequence is TGTGCCAGCAGCCCTTTGGGGGGGGCCCGGAATGAGCAGTTCTTC. Translation: CASSPLGGARNEQFF. The V and J genes are TRBV7-3 and TRBJ2-1, with D perhaps matching TRBD2 (7 bases). This CDR3 has 15 amino acids. The germline V and J ends were trimmed by 5 bases and 7 bases, with 18 bases remaining between them. The germline gives CDR1 SGHTA, CDR2 FQGTGA. Looking up the rest from reference TRBV7-3 and TRBJ2-1 gives the full variable domain: GAGVSQTPSNKVTEKGKYVELRCDPISGHTALYWYRQSLGQGPEFLIYFQGTGAADDSGLPNDRFFAVRPEGSVSTLKIQRTERGDSAVYLCASSPLGGARNEQFFGPGTRLTVL.

Here the CDR3 reads CASSAPPSGGGETQYF. CDR3 DNA sequence: TGTGCCAGCAGCGCTCCCCCTAGCGGGGGGGGTGAGACCCAGTACTTC. The rearrangement links TRBV9 to TRBJ2-5, with 12 bases lining up with TRBD2. The CDR3 has 16 amino acids. The trim removed 3 bases at V and 5 bases at J, leaving 8 bases unmatched. Germline loops: CDR1 SGDLS, CDR2 YYNGEE.

V usage is TRBV23-1 and J usage is TRBJ2-7, with 7 bases matching TRBD1. TRBV23-1 is treated as an ORF (open reading frame) with a function not yet certain. The CDR3 length is 15 residues. The V and J ends lost 0 bases and 5 bases, in that order; junction bases with no gene match: 7. CDR3: CASSQSSQGVHEQYF. As DNA, the CDR3 is TGCGCCAGCAGTCAATCGAGTCAGGGGGTGCACGAGCAGTACTTC.

This chain uses TRBV9 with TRBJ2-7; 8 bases are a match to TRBD1. The CDR3 is 14 residues long. V lost 4 bases, J lost 6 bases, and 9 bases stayed unmatched. The germline V gene has CDR1 SGDLS and CDR2 YYNGEE. CDR3 in amino acids: CASSLGQGGPEQYF. In DNA form, the CDR3 reads TGTGCCAGCAGCCTCGGACAGGGCGGGCCCGAGCAGTACTTC.

The chain has TRBV9 and TRBJ2-7; 9 nucleotides line up with TRBD1. J gave up 3 bases and V 2 bases, and 6 bases lay outside the gene matches. The CDR3 covers 15 residues. The germline CDR1 and CDR2 sequences are SGDLS and YYNGEE. DNA of the CDR3: TGTGCCAGCAGCGTTGGGACAGGGACTTTCTACGAGCAGTACTTC. Its protein is CASSVGTGTFYEQYF. Supplemented by reference TRBV9 and TRBJ2-7, the full variable domain reads DSGVTQTPKHLITATGQRVTLRCSPRSGDLSVYWYQQSLDQGLQFLIQYYNGEERAKGNILERFSAQQFPDLHSELNLSSLELGDSALYFCASSVGTGTFYEQYFGPGTRLTVT.

The chain has TRBV2 and TRBJ1-2; D is uncertain. CDR1 and CDR2 (germline): SNHLY, FYNNEI. This CDR3 is built from 14 residues. Trimming left V 4 bases short and J 8 bases short, with 17 bases between. In nucleotides, the CDR3 is TGTGCCAGCAGTGTGTTACAGACGGCTGAAGGCTACACCTTC. Translating it yields CASSVLQTAEGYTF.